This entry describes one TCR beta chain. Its antigen is unknown. Qualities for individual bases were not recorded, and no much larger clone is one base off. The record originates from a study of shared clonotypes between healthy human individuals (dated by TCRdb to between 2020 and 2021). Context from the whole study: The cohort comprised two women and three men aged 18 to 49 years. For each donor, CD4 naive and CD4 memory were each run on three plates, CD8 naive on two plates, and CD8 memory on one plate. To estimate repertoire size and how much clonotypes are shared between individuals, the study performed deep sequencing of blood TCR repertoires from roughly five healthy adults. To increase sequencing depth and limit assay-specific biases, different laboratories used diverse techniques to prepare libraries and sequence TCR repertoires. Per donor, leukapheresis produced somewhere between about 0.94 and 8.9 billion PBMCs.

Donors were healthy HIV-negative adults with no recently reported acute infections or vaccinations. Every donor was a Caucasian adult residing in Nashville, Tennessee, USA. CD4+ T cells were enriched by magnetic negative selection; naive cells were then positively selected on CD45RA, and the negative fraction formed the memory subset. Blood was collected by leukapheresis, and PBMCs were isolated by Ficoll-Histopaque density gradient centrifugation and then cryopreserved in liquid nitrogen vapor phase. Purity and quantity of every magnetically sorted T cell population were checked by analytical flow cytometry. Genomic DNA was isolated from each sorted fraction and quantified by UV absorbance on a Nanodrop 2000c. Here is what the overall study found, with its caveats: Sharing across several donors was observed for about 5% of naive CD4, under 4% of naive CD8, roughly 2.4% of memory CD4, and roughly 0.43% of memory CD8 clonotypes. Compared with non-shared clonotypes, clonotypes shared by all four sorted-subset donors had higher generation probabilities. Even with the large sequencing depth, rarefaction of the sorted-subset datasets indicated that sequencing was incomplete. Naive subsets generally had larger estimated clonotype richness than memory subsets did. Pairwise subsampling indicated that sequencing depth was expected to affect the degree of clonotype sharing among donors. The genetic and exposure-history diversity represented was limited by the small number of donors. Sampling was restricted to blood, and TCR repertoires in tissues likely differ from the TCR repertoires found in blood.

Measured from the cysteine to the phenylalanine, the CDR3 is 18 residues long. Only CDR3 DNA is held: 54 bases, read in frame from base 1. A distance of 15 bases separates the germline ends of V and J, which lose 1 base and 2 bases respectively. The germline V gene encodes CDR1 MGHRA and CDR2 YSYEKL. Using the deep immunoSEQ assay, multiplex PCR amplified TCR CDR3 regions from genomic DNA. For each cell subset, the extracted genomic DNA was distributed evenly across all wells of several immunoSEQ 96-well plates, and each plate served as one replicate. Each replicate PCR for sorted subsets received about 0.2 ug genomic DNA, equal to around 32,000 T cell genomes. Purified libraries were quantified with a Qubit 3.0 fluorometer, sized on a Bioanalyzer 2100, and re-quantified with the KAPA Library Quantification kit. Every immunoSEQ 96-well plate was sequenced on a dedicated single-read 150-cycle Illumina NextSeq 550 flow cell. The original methods were these. Because the immunoSEQ output held only junctional sequences and lacked quality scores, the filtering could not match the filtering applied to full-length reads. To assign V/J genes and CDR3, sequences were annotated using PyIR, a Python wrapper for IgBLAST v1.9, with IMGT germline references. Reads were removed for weak V/J assignments (E-value above 1e-6), missing CDR3, stop codons, out-of-frame junctions, or ambiguous translated residues. A V3J clonotype was defined by an identical inferred V gene, J gene, and CDR3 amino acid sequence. The percentage overlap between two repertoires was calculated by dividing the number of shared unique clonotypes by the size of the smaller repertoire. RTK rarefaction, the Chao1 estimator, and Recon v2.1 estimates of unobserved clonotypes were used to assess repertoire richness. For all TCRbeta clonotypes obtained by the gDNA method from a handful of donors, generation probabilities were computed with OLGA. The clones in this table, taken by TCRdb from immuneACCESS, are in-frame only. Not every clone is retained; where verified, under half of the shortfall comes from an unresolved V gene, and the cause of the rest is unknown. V and J calls and clone size are copied from that table; D and trimming were computed from the DNA. This sample lists roughly 1,000,000 clones; about four fifths were detected once. Of the sample, approximately 0.56% is held by the ten largest clones.

Sequencing input: memory CD4+ T cells from PBMCs. The cell subset or site label, as the study defines it: CD45RA-negative fraction. The receptor chain draws on TRBV4-1 and TRBJ2-6, with TRBD2 perhaps the D gene, on 5 matching bases. The clonotype was recovered from a man aged 18 to 30 in good health. Some clones in this sample may be carry-over from other donors' samples. Here is the DNA: TGCGCCAGCAGCCAAGGGGAGCCCCCAGCCCCTGGGGCCAACGTCCTGACTTTC. This encodes CASSQGEPPAPGANVLTF.